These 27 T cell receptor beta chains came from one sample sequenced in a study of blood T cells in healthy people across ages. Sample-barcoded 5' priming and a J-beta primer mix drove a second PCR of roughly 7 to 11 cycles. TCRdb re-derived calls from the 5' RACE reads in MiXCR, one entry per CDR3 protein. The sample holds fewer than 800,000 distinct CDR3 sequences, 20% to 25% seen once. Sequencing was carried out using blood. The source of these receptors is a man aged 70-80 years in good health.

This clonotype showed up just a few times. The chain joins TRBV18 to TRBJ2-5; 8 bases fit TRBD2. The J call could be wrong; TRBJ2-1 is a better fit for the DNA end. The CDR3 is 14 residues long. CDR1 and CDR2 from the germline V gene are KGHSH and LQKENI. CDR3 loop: CASSPSGRNNEQFF. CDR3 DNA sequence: TGTGCCAGCTCACCGAGCGGGAGAAACAATGAGCAGTTCTTC.

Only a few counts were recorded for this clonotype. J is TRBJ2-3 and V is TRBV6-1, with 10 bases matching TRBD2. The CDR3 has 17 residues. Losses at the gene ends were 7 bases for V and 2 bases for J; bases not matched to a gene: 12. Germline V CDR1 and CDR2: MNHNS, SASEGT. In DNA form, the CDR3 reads TGTGCCAGCACCTCTGGGTTAGCGGGAGGATACACAGATACGCAGTATTTT. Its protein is CASTSGLAGGYTDTQYF.

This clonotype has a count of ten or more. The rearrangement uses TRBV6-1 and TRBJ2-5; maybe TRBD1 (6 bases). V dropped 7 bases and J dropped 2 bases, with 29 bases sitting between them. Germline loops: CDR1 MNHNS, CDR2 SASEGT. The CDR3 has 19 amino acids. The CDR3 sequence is CASTYGSGVGWGSQETQYF. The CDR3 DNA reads TGTGCCAGCACCTATGGGTCAGGGGTGGGCTGGGGCTCGCAAGAGACCCAGTACTTC.

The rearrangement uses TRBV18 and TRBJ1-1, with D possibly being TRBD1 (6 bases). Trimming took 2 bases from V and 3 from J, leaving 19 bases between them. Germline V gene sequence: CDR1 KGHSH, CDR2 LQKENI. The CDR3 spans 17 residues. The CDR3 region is CASSPLDSPRGYTEAFF. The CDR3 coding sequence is TGTGCCAGCTCACCATTGGACAGCCCGCGAGGGTACACTGAAGCTTTCTTT.

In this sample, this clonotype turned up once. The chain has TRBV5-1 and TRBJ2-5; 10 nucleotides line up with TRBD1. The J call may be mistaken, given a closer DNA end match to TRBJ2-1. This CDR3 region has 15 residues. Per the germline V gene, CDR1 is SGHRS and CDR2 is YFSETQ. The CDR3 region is CASSWGTGDYNEQFF. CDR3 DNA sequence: TGCGCCAGCAGCTGGGGGACAGGGGACTACAATGAGCAGTTCTTC.

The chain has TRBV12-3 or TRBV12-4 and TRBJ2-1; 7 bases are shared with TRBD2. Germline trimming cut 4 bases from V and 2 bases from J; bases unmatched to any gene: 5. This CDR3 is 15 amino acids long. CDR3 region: CASSWREGTYNEQFF. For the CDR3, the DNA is TGTGCCAGCAGTTGGAGGGAGGGCACCTACAATGAGCAGTTCTTC.

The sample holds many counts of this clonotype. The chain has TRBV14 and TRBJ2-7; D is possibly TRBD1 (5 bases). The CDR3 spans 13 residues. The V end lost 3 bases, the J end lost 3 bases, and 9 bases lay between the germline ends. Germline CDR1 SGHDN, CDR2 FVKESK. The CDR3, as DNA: TGTGCCAGCAGCCAGAGTCAGGGCTACGAGCAGTACTTC. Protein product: CASSQSQGYEQYF. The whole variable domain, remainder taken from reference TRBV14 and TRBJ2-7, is EAGVTQFPSHSVIEKGQTVTLRCDPISGHDNLYWYRRVMGKEIKFLLHFVKESKQDESGMPNNRFLAERTGGTYSTLKVQPAELEDSGVYFCASSQSQGYEQYFGPGTRLTVT.

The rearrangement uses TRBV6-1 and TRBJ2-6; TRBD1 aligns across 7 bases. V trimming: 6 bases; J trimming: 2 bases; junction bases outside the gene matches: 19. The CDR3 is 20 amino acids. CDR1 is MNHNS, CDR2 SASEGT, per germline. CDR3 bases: TGTGCCAGCAGGAACCAAAGAAGGGGGCCTAAAGAGCCTGGGGCCAACGTCCTGACTTTC. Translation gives CASRNQRRGPKEPGANVLTF.

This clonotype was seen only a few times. CDR3 residues: CASSLQALGGHEQYF. The CDR3 nucleotides are TGCGCCAGCAGCTTGCAGGCTCTCGGGGGCCACGAGCAGTACTTC. The rearrangement links TRBV5-1 to TRBJ2-7, with D perhaps TRBD1 or TRBD2 (6 bases each). The CDR3 covers 15 residues. Trimming removed 1 base from V and 5 bases from J, with 16 bases in between. CDR1 is SGHRS, CDR2 YFSETQ, per germline.

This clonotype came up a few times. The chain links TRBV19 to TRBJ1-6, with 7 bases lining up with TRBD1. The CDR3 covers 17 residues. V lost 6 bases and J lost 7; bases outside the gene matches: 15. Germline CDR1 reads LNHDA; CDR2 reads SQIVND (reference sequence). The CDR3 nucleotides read TGTGCCAGTAGCATTGGACTGCCGGGACAGCGAAATTCACCCCTCCACTTT. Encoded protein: CASSIGLPGQRNSPLHF. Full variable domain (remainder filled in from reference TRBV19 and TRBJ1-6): DGGITQSPKYLFRKEGQNVTLSCEQNLNHDAMYWYRQDPGQGLRLIYYSQIVNDFQKGDIAEGYSVSREKKESFPLTVTSAQKNPTAFYLCASSIGLPGQRNSPLHFGNGTRLTVT.

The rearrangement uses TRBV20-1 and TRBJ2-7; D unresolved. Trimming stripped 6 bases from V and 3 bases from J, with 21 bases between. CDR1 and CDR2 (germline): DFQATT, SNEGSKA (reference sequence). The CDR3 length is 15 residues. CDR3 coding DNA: TGCAGTGCGGCAGCCGGGCCCCACAAGGTCTACGAGCAGTACTTC. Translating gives CSAAAGPHKVYEQYF.

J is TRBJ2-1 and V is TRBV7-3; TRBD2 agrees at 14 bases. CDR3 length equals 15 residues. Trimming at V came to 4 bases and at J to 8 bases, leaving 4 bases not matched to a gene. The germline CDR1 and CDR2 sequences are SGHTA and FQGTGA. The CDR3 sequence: CASSWGLAGVHEQFF. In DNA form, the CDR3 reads TGTGCCAGCAGCTGGGGACTAGCGGGAGTCCATGAGCAGTTCTTC. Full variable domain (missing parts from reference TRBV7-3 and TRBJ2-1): GAGVSQTPSNKVTEKGKYVELRCDPISGHTALYWYRQSLGQGPEFLIYFQGTGAADDSGLPNDRFFAVRPEGSVSTLKIQRTERGDSAVYLCASSWGLAGVHEQFFGPGTRLTVL.

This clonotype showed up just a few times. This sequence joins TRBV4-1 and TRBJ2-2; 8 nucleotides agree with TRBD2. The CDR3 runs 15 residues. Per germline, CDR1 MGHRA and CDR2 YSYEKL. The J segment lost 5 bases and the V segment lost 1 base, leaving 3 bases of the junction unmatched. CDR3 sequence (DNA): TGCGCCAGCAGCCAAGCACCTAGCGGGACCGGGGAGCTGTTTTTT. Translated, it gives CASSQAPSGTGELFF.

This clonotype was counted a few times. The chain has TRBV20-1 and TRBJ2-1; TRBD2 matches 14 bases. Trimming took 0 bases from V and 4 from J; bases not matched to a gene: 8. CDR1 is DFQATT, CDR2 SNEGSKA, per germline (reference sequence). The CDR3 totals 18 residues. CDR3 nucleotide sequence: TGCAGTGCTAGAGATTGGGGACTAGCGGGAGTGGGGTACAATGAGCAGTTCTTC. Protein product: CSARDWGLAGVGYNEQFF.

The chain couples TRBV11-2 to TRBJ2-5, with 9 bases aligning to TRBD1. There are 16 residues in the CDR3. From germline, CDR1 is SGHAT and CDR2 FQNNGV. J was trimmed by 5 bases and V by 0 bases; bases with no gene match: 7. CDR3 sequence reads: CASSLEFTGGLETQYF. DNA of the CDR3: TGTGCCAGCAGCTTAGAGTTCACAGGGGGCCTTGAGACCCAGTACTTC.

This chain's CDR3 is CASSLAAGWYNEQFF. The CDR3 bases are TGTGCCAGCAGCTTAGCGGCAGGGTGGTACAATGAGCAGTTCTTC. The chain links TRBV7-2 to TRBJ2-1; maybe TRBD1 (5 bases). Trimming removed 0 bases from V and 4 bases from J, with 10 bases in between. CDR1 SGHTA and CDR2 FQGNSA come from the germline V gene. The CDR3 covers 15 residues. The whole variable domain, filled in from reference TRBV7-2 and TRBJ2-1, reads GAGVSQSPSNKVTEKGKDVELRCDPISGHTALYWYRQSLGQGLEFLIYFQGNSAPDKSGLPSDRFSAERTGGSVSTLTIQRTQQEDSAVYLCASSLAAGWYNEQFFGPGTRLTVL.

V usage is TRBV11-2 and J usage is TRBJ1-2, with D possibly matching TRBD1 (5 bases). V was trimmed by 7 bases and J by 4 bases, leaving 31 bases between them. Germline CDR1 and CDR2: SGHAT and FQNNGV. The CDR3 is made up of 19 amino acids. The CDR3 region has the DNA TGTGCCAGCAAAGCTTCCCCGACGCGTGAGGGGCGCATCGGCTATGGCTACACCTTC. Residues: CASKASPTREGRIGYGYTF.

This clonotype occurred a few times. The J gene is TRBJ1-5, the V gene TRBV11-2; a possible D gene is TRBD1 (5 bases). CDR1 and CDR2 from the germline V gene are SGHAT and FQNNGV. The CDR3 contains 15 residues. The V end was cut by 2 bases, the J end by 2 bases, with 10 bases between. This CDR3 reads CASSLSGDGNQPQHF. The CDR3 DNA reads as TGTGCCAGCAGCTTATCCGGGGACGGCAATCAGCCCCAGCATTTT. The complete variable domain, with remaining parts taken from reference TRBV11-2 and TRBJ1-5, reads EAGVAQSPRYKIIEKRQSVAFWCNPISGHATLYWYQQILGQGPKLLIQFQNNGVVDDSQLPKDRFSAERLKGVDSTLKIQPAKLEDSAVYLCASSLSGDGNQPQHFGDGTRLSIL.

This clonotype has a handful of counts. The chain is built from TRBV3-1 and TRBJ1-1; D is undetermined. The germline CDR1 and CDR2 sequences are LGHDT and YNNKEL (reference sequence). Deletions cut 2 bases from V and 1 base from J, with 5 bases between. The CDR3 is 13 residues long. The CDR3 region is CASSQSRNTEAFF. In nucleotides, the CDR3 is TGTGCCAGCAGCCAAAGTAGGAACACTGAAGCTTTCTTT.

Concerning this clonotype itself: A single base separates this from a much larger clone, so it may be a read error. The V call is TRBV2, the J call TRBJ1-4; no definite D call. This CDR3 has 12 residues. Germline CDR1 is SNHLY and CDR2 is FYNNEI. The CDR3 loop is CAGSGRNEKLFF. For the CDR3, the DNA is TGTGCCGGCAGTGGAAGGAATGAAAAACTGTTTTTT. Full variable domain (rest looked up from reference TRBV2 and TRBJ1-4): EPEVTQTPSHQVTQMGQEVILRCVPISNHLYFYWYRQILGQKVEFLVSFYNNEISEKSEIFDDQFSVERPDGSNFTLKIRSTKLEDSAMYFCAGSGRNEKLFFGSGTQLSVL.

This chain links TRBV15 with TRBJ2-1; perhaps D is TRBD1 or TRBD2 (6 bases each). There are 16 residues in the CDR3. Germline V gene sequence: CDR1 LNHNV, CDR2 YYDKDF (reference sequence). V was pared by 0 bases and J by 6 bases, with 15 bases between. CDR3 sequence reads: CATSRDTTRGGNEQFF. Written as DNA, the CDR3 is TGTGCCACCAGCAGAGATACGACTAGAGGGGGCAATGAGCAGTTCTTC.

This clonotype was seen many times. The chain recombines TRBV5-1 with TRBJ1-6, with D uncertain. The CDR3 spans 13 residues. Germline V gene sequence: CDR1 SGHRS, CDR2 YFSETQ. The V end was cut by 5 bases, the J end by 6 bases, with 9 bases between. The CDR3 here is CASRDAVNSPLHF. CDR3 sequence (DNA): TGCGCCAGCAGGGACGCCGTTAATTCACCCCTCCACTTT.

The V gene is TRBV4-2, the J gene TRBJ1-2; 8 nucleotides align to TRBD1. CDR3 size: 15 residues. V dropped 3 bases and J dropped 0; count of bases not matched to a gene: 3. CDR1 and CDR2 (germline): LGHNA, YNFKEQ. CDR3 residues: CASSHGTGANYGYTF. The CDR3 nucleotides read TGTGCCAGCAGCCACGGGACAGGAGCTAACTATGGCTACACCTTC.

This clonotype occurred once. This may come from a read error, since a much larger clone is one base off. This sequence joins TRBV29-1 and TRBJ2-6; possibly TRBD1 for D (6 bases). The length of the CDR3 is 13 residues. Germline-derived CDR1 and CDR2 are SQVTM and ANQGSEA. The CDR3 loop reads CSARGSGANALTF. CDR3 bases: TGCAGCGCCAGGGGCTCTGGGGCCAACGCCCTGACTTTC.

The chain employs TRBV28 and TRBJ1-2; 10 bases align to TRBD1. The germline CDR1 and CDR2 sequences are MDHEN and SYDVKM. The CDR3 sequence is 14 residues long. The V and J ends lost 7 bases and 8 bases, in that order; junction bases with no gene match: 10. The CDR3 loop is CASTRPGTGEGYTF. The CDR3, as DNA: TGTGCCAGCACCCGCCCCGGGACAGGGGAAGGCTACACCTTC.

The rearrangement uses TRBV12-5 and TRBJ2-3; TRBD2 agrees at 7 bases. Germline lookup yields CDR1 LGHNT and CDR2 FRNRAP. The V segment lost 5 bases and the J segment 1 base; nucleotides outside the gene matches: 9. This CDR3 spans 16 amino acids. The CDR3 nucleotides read TGTGCTAGTGGTGACAACAGCGGGACCCGCACAGATACGCAGTATTTT. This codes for CASGDNSGTRTDTQYF.

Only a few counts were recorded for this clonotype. The CDR3 DNA reads TGTGCCAGCAGCTTAGATGTGGGGCACGAGCAGTACTTC. It specifies CASSLDVGHEQYF. The chain has TRBV7-9 and TRBJ2-7; the D gene is possibly TRBD1 (5 bases). The germline V gene encodes CDR1 SEHNR and CDR2 FQNEAQ (reference sequence). V shed 1 base and J shed 5 bases, with 9 bases lying between them. This CDR3 is built from 13 residues.